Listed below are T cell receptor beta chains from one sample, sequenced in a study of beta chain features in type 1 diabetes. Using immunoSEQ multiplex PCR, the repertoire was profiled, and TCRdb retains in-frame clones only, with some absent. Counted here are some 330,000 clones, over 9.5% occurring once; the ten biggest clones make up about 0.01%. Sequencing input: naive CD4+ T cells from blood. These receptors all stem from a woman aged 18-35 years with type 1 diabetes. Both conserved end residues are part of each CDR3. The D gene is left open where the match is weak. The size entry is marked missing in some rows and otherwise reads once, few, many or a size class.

DNA: TGTGCCAGCAGGCAAACAGGGGCCAAAAACATTCAGTACTTC
CDR3: CASRQTGAKNIQYF
D: .
V: TRBV7-2
size: .
J: TRBJ2-4

DNA: TGTGCCAGCAGCAAAGACAGGGCATTCCACAATGAGCAGTTCTTC
CDR3: CASSKDRAFHNEQFF
D: TRBD1
V: TRBV7-9
size: few
J: TRBJ2-1

DNA: TGTGCCAGCAGCGTAGCCGACAGGGGTAATTCACCCCTCCACTTT
CDR3: CASSVADRGNSPLHF
D: TRBD1
V: TRBV9
size: few
J: TRBJ1-6

DNA: TGCAGCGTTGGGGACAGGGGAGGCCTCACAGATACGCAGTATTTT
CDR3: CSVGDRGGLTDTQYF
D: TRBD1
V: TRBV29-1
size: few
J: TRBJ2-3

DNA: TGTGCCAGCAGCTTGTCGACAGGGAAGGAGGAGACCCAGTACTTC
CDR3: CASSLSTGKEETQYF
D: TRBD1
V: TRBV7-2
size: few
J: TRBJ2-5

DNA: TGTGCCACCAGCAGAGAAGCGGCAGCAGCTTTCGAGCAGTACTTC
CDR3: CATSREAAAAFEQYF
D: .
V: TRBV15
size: few
J: TRBJ2-7

DNA: TGTGCCAGCAGCCCGAACCCGACTGCAGATACGCAGTATTTT
CDR3: CASSPNPTADTQYF
D: .
V: TRBV4-2
size: few
J: TRBJ2-3

DNA: TGTGCCGTGACAGCGAACTATGGCTACACCTTC
CDR3: CAVTANYGYTF
D: .
V: TRBV2
size: few
J: TRBJ1-2

DNA: TGTGGCAGCAGCTACGGGGTGGTAGAGACCCAGTACTTC
CDR3: CGSSYGVVETQYF
D: .
V: TRBV30
size: few
J: TRBJ2-5

DNA: TGCGCCAGCAGCGTCGGGGATAGCTCCTACAATGAGCAGTTCTTC
CDR3: CASSVGDSSYNEQFF
D: .
V: TRBV5-1
size: few
J: TRBJ2-1

DNA: TGTGCCAGCAGTTTATCACAGGGGGCCGGGCAGTACTTC
CDR3: CASSLSQGAGQYF
D: TRBD1
V: TRBV25-1
size: few
J: TRBJ2-7

DNA: TGTGCCATCAGTGAGTCGATCCTAGCCAACTATGGCTACACCTTC
CDR3: CAISESILANYGYTF
D: .
V: TRBV10-3
size: few
J: TRBJ1-2

DNA: TGTGCCAGCAGTGATAGCTTGGGCGGGAGGGCCGGTGCCGGGGAGCTGTTTTTT
CDR3: CASSDSLGGRAGAGELFF
D: TRBD2
V: TRBV25-1
size: few
J: TRBJ2-2

DNA: TGCAGCGTTGCCCCCCGGCAGGCCATTAACTATGGCTACACCTTC
CDR3: CSVAPRQAINYGYTF
D: .
V: TRBV29-1
size: .
J: TRBJ1-2

DNA: TGCGCCAGCAGTCATCCGACTAGCGGGAGACCTTACGAGCAGTACTTC
CDR3: CASSHPTSGRPYEQYF
D: TRBD2
V: TRBV23-1
size: .
J: TRBJ2-7

DNA: TGTGCCAGCAGCTTGGGGAGATTGGCCGAACTAGCCAAAAACATTCAGTACTTC
CDR3: CASSLGRLAELAKNIQYF
D: .
V: TRBV7-9
size: few
J: TRBJ2-4

DNA: TGCGCCACCACAGCGGGTTCACACACGGATACGCAGTATTTT
CDR3: CATTAGSHTDTQYF
D: .
V: TRBV5-1
size: few
J: TRBJ2-3

DNA: TGTGCCACCAGCAAAGGGGATGGGCCCAAGCTAGAGACCCAGTACTTC
CDR3: CATSKGDGPKLETQYF
D: .
V: TRBV15
size: few
J: TRBJ2-5

DNA: TGTGCCAGCAGTGAAGTCATACTAGCGTCTGAGCAGTACTTC
CDR3: CASSEVILASEQYF
D: TRBD2
V: TRBV6-1
size: few
J: TRBJ2-7

DNA: TGCGCCAGCAGCGATGGACAGGGGAGGAACAATGAGCAGTTCTTC
CDR3: CASSDGQGRNNEQFF
D: TRBD1
V: TRBV5-1
size: few
J: TRBJ2-1

DNA: TGTGCCAGCACCTTGAACCTAGCGGGAGCTCATGACGAGCAGTACTTC
CDR3: CASTLNLAGAHDEQYF
D: TRBD2
V: TRBV7-2
size: .
J: TRBJ2-7

DNA: TGCGCCAGCAGCCCGGAGGTTTACTACGAGCAGTACTTC
CDR3: CASSPEVYYEQYF
D: .
V: TRBV4-1
size: few
J: TRBJ2-7

DNA: TGTGCCAGCAGCTTAGAGAGGGGGAACTATGGCTACACCTTC
CDR3: CASSLERGNYGYTF
D: .
V: TRBV7-2
size: .
J: TRBJ1-2

DNA: TGTGCTATGGTAGGGGAATCCTACAATGAGCAGTTCTTC
CDR3: CAMVGESYNEQFF
D: .
V: TRBV12-5
size: few
J: TRBJ2-1

DNA: TGCGCCAGCAGCCCTTCCGGACAGGCCCAAGAGACCCAGTACTTC
CDR3: CASSPSGQAQETQYF
D: TRBD1
V: TRBV5-1
size: few
J: TRBJ2-5

DNA: TGTGCCAGCAAATCCGGGTCGTCGGGGTCCAATGAGCAGTTCTTC
CDR3: CASKSGSSGSNEQFF
D: .
V: TRBV28
size: .
J: TRBJ2-1

DNA: TGTGCCAGCAGCACGCACAGGGGGCACTATGGCTACACCTTC
CDR3: CASSTHRGHYGYTF
D: TRBD1
V: TRBV7-9
size: .
J: TRBJ1-2

DNA: TGTGCCGCCCAGGGACACTCACAAGAGACCCAGTACTTC
CDR3: CAAQGHSQETQYF
D: .
V: TRBV7-3
size: .
J: TRBJ2-5

DNA: TGCGCCAGCAGAGCCGGGACAACGAACACCGGGGAGCTGTTTTTT
CDR3: CASRAGTTNTGELFF
D: .
V: TRBV4-3
size: .
J: TRBJ2-2

DNA: TGTGCCAGCAGCAGAGCTGGCGGCTTCCAAGAGACCCAGTACTTC
CDR3: CASSRAGGFQETQYF
D: .
V: TRBV7-2
size: .
J: TRBJ2-5

DNA: TGCGCCAGCAGCCAAGGAGAGTGGGGGGGGCGCAGTCAGCCCCAGCATTTT
CDR3: CASSQGEWGGRSQPQHF
D: .
V: TRBV4-3
size: few
J: TRBJ1-5

DNA: TGTGCCAGCAGCTTAAACAGGGGTGGAGATACGCAGTATTTT
CDR3: CASSLNRGGDTQYF
D: TRBD1
V: TRBV7-3
size: .
J: TRBJ2-3

DNA: TGCGCCAGCAGCCCCAATCCGACTAGACGGGGAGAGACCCAGTACTTC
CDR3: CASSPNPTRRGETQYF
D: .
V: TRBV5-1
size: .
J: TRBJ2-5

DNA: TGTGCCAGCAGCTTCGCCGGTAGCGGGGGAGATACGCAGTATTTT
CDR3: CASSFAGSGGDTQYF
D: TRBD2
V: TRBV7-2
size: .
J: TRBJ2-3

DNA: TGTGCCAGTAACCAACAGGGGAACATTCAGTACTTC
CDR3: CASNQQGNIQYF
D: TRBD1
V: TRBV19
size: few
J: TRBJ2-4

DNA: TGTGCTAGCAGCCCCGGACAGGGGGCAGGGGATGAGCAGTTCTTC
CDR3: CASSPGQGAGDEQFF
D: TRBD1
V: TRBV7-7
size: .
J: TRBJ2-1

DNA: TGCGCCAGCAGCCAAGAGGCCCGGGGACTAGAGTCCGGGGAGCTGTTTTTT
CDR3: CASSQEARGLESGELFF
D: TRBD2
V: TRBV4-3
size: .
J: TRBJ2-2

DNA: TGTGCCAGCAGCCAAGATGAAACCGGGTACCGGTTCTTC
CDR3: CASSQDETGYRFF
D: .
V: TRBV4-2
size: .
J: TRBJ2-1

DNA: TGTGCCAGCAGCCAATCCTTCACTAACAATGAGCAGTTCTTC
CDR3: CASSQSFTNNEQFF
D: .
V: TRBV4-2
size: few
J: TRBJ2-1

DNA: TGCGCCAGCAGCTATGCGAGAGGAGGACGTAACGAGCAGTACTTC
CDR3: CASSYARGGRNEQYF
D: .
V: TRBV5-1
size: .
J: TRBJ2-7

DNA: TGCAGCGTTGTAATTTTTGGGGACACGAAATGGGAGACCCAGTACTTC
CDR3: CSVVIFGDTKWETQYF
D: .
V: TRBV29-1
size: .
J: TRBJ2-5

DNA: TGTGCCAGCAGTCCTACAGGGGCGTCCTCCTACGAGCAGTACTTC
CDR3: CASSPTGASSYEQYF
D: TRBD1
V: TRBV28
size: .
J: TRBJ2-7

DNA: TGTGCCAGCAGTTACGACAGAAACTATGGCTACACCTTC
CDR3: CASSYDRNYGYTF
D: .
V: TRBV6-5
size: .
J: TRBJ1-2

DNA: TGCGCCAGCAGTTCCAGCGACGAGACCCAGTACTTC
CDR3: CASSSSDETQYF
D: .
V: TRBV5-1
size: few
J: TRBJ2-5

DNA: TGTGCCAGGTCGGACAGCCAGGCGCGAGAGACCCAGTACTTC
CDR3: CARSDSQARETQYF
D: .
V: TRBV2
size: .
J: TRBJ2-5

DNA: TGTGCCAGCCGAGCGGGATCCTGGAACACTGAAGCTTTCTTT
CDR3: CASRAGSWNTEAFF
D: .
V: TRBV6-4
size: .
J: TRBJ1-1

DNA: TGTGCCAGCTCACCGATGACTACCACTGGCACAGATACGCAGTATTTT
CDR3: CASSPMTTTGTDTQYF
D: .
V: TRBV18
size: .
J: TRBJ2-3

DNA: TGTGCCAGCAGCCGGTTGGGACAGGGGATTGATACGCAGTATTTT
CDR3: CASSRLGQGIDTQYF
D: TRBD1
V: TRBV14
size: few
J: TRBJ2-3

DNA: TGTGCCAGCAGTTTCGGTAAACAAGAGACCCAGTACTTC
CDR3: CASSFGKQETQYF
D: .
V: TRBV27
size: .
J: TRBJ2-5

DNA: TGTGCCTGGGGAGCTTCGGGGGGATATAGCAATCAGCCCCAGCATTTT
CDR3: CAWGASGGYSNQPQHF
D: .
V: TRBV30
size: few
J: TRBJ1-5

DNA: TGTGCCAGTAGTGCCTGGGACAGGGGCCCCCAGCCCCAGCATTTT
CDR3: CASSAWDRGPQPQHF
D: TRBD1
V: TRBV19
size: few
J: TRBJ1-5

DNA: TGCGCCAGCAGCTCTCGAGGGACAGGGGTAGATACGCAGTATTTT
CDR3: CASSSRGTGVDTQYF
D: TRBD1
V: TRBV5-1
size: few
J: TRBJ2-3

DNA: TGTGCCATCTCCCAGGGTTCTTCTGAAGCTTTCTTT
CDR3: CAISQGSSEAFF
D: .
V: TRBV7-9
size: .
J: TRBJ1-1

DNA: TGTGCCAGCAGTCACCAGGGGAGCACAGATACGCAGTATTTT
CDR3: CASSHQGSTDTQYF
D: .
V: TRBV28
size: .
J: TRBJ2-3

DNA: TGCGCCAGCAGCCAAGACAGTTTGTGGCCTGAAGCTTTCTTT
CDR3: CASSQDSLWPEAFF
D: .
V: TRBV4-3
size: .
J: TRBJ1-1

DNA: TGTGCCTGGAGCGGGGTGGGTTGGAGCGGCTACACCTTC
CDR3: CAWSGVGWSGYTF
D: .
V: TRBV30
size: .
J: TRBJ1-2

DNA: TGTGCCAGCAGCGTAGGGGGGACTAGCGGGAGTCGCGAGACCCAGTACTTC
CDR3: CASSVGGTSGSRETQYF
D: TRBD2
V: TRBV9
size: .
J: TRBJ2-5